This TCR beta chain was sequenced in a study of CD8+CD57+ T cells in acquired aplastic anemia (dated by TCRdb to the late 2010s). Describing the broader study: A mean of approximately 3 ug of DNA, ranging from roughly 0.19 to 27.4 ug, was extracted from sorted CD4+ and CD8+ cells. The study at large found these results: Patients and healthy controls showed no significant difference in CD8+ Simpson's diversity (P=0.060). Some 30 CD8+ CDR3 sequences were found to be shared between patients and controls, but these sequences appeared to be highly expressed in patients and within the immunodominant clones of the patients.

In the study, sorted CD4+ and CD8+ blood T cells from patients with severe aplastic anemia and from healthy subjects underwent deep sequencing of TCR repertoires. Ficoll-Paque density gradient centrifugation was used to isolate peripheral blood mononuclear cells. Before DNA extraction, CD4+ and CD8+ T cells were sorted with FACS or magnetic beads. V is reduced by 5 bases and J by 2 bases, leaving a spacing of 13 bases between them. The CDR3 sequence holds 15 residues, the cysteine and phenylalanine included. Only the CDR3 DNA stays, 45 bases, in frame from base 1. Genomic DNA was used as template for profiling of TCR beta VDJ combinations and CDR3 sequences. TCR repertoire sequencing was run on an Illumina HiSeq 2000. Per the source publication's procedure: TRBV/TRBJ rearrangement plots, CDR3 size and DJ length profiles, and Simpson's diversity index were used to evaluate the repertoires. The immunodominant clone was defined as the most abundant DNA sequence in deep sequencing data. CDR3 amino acid sequences were checked for sharing across subjects and were also compared against the VDJdb database and published repertoires. TCRdb applied fastp at Q25 and MiXCR to the public reads, then kept only in-frame beta chains. Merged by CDR3 protein, the rows form single entries marked with the most common genes and DNA. The V and J calls come from TCRdb's annotation, not from the publication. This sample comprises more than 250,000 distinct CDR3 sequences, about 56% of them detected only once. Less than 10% of the sample goes to the ten largest clones.

Concerning this clonotype itself: Its cognate antigen has yet to be identified. No base-level quality is on record; no much larger clone is a single base apart.

Sequences were obtained from sorted CD4+, CD8+, or CD8+CD57+ T cells (not recorded which) from PBMCs. The receptor comes from a human donor with severe aplastic anemia or a healthy control (not recorded which). The V and J genes are TRBV12-3 or TRBV12-4 and TRBJ1-5, with the D segment identity uncertain. The DNA sequence is given as TGTGCCAGCAGTACAGTAGAACACGGCAATCAGCCCCAGCATTTT. It specifies CASSTVEHGNQPQHF.